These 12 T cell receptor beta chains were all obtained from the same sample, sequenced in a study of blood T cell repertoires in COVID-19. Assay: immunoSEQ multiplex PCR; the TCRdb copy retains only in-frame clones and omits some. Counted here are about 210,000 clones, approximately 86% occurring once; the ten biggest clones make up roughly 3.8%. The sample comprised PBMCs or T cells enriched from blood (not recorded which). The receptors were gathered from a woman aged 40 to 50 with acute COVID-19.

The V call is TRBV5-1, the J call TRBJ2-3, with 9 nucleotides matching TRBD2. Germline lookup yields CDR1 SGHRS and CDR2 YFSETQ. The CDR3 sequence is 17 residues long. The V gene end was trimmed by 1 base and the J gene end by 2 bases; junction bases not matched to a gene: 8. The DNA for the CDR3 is TGCGCCAGCAGCTTGTCGGCTAGCGGGGACCCCACAGATACGCAGTATTTT. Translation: CASSLSASGDPTDTQYF.

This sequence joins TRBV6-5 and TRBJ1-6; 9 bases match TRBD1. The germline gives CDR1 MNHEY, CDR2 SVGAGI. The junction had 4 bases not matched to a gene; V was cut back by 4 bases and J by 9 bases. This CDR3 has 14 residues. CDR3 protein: CASSSPGQGSPLHF. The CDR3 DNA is TGTGCCAGCAGTTCCCCGGGACAGGGTTCACCCCTCCACTTT.

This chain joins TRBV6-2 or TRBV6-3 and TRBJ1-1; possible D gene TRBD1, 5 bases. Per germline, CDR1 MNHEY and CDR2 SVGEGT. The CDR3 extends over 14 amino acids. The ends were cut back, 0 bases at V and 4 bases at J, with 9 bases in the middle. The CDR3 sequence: CASSYSGGTTEAFF. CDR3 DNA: TGTGCCAGCAGTTACTCAGGAGGGACCACTGAAGCTTTCTTT.

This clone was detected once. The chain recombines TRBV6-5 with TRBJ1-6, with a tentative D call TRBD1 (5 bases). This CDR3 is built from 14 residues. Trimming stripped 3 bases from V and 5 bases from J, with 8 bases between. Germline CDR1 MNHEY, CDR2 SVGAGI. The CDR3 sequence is CASSYQTDNSPLHF. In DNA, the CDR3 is TGTGCCAGCAGTTATCAGACAGATAATTCACCCCTCCACTTT.

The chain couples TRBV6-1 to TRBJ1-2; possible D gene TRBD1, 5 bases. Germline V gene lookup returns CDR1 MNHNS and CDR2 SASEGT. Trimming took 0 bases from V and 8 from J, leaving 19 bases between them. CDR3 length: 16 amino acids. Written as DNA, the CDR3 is TGTGCCAGCAGTGAAGCGCACGTCCCCGGGGGTGGAGGCTACACCTTC. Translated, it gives CASSEAHVPGGGGYTF.

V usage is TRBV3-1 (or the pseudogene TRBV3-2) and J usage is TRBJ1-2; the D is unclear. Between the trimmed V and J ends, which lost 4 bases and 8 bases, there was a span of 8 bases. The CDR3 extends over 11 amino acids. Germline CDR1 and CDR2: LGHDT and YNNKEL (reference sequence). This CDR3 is CASSLGRGYTF. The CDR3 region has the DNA TGTGCCAGCAGCCTGGGGAGGGGCTACACCTTC.

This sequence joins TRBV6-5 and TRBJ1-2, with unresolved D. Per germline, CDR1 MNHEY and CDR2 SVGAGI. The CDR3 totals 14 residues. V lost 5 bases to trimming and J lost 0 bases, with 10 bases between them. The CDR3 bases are TGTGCCAGCAGTATCTCCGAGACTAACTATGGCTACACCTTC. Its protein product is CASSISETNYGYTF.

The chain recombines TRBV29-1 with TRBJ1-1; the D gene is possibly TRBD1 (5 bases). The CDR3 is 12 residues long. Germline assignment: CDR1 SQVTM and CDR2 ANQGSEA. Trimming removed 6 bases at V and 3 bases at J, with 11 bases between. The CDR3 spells CSVQGFDTEAFF. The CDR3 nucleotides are TGCAGCGTCCAGGGTTTCGACACTGAAGCTTTCTTT.

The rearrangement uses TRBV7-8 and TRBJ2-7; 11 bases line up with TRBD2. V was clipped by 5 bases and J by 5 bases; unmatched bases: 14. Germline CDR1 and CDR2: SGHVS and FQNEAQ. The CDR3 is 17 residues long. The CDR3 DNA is TGTGCCAGCAGCCCCGTTACCCTAGCGGGAGGTCGGGACGAGCAGTACTTC. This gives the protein CASSPVTLAGGRDEQYF.

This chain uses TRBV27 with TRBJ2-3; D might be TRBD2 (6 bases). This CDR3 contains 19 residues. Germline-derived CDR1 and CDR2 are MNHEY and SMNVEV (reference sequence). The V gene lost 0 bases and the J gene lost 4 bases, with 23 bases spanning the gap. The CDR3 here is CASSLSRSGLARFADTQYF. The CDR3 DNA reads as TGTGCCAGCAGTTTATCGAGGAGTGGGCTAGCGAGGTTCGCAGATACGCAGTATTTT.

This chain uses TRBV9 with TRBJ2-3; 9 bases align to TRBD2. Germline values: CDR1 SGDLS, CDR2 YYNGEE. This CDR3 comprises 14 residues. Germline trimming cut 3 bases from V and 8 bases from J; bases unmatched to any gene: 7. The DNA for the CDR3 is TGTGCCAGCAGCGGGACTAGCGAGGGGGGTACGCAGTATTTT. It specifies CASSGTSEGGTQYF.

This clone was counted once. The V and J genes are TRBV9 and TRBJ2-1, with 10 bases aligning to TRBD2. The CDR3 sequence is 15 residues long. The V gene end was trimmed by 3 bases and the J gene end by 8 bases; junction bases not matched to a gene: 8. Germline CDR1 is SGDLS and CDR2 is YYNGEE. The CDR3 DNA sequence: TGTGCCAGCAGCGGAAGGAGCGGGAGGGCCGATGAGCAGTTCTTC. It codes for CASSGRSGRADEQFF.